This T cell receptor (beta chain) was recovered during a study of T-cell reconstitution after alpha-beta-depleted transplantation in children. From germline, CDR1 is GTSNPN and CDR2 SVGIG (reference sequence). V trimming: 2 bases; J trimming: 4 bases; junction bases outside the gene matches: 5. The CDR3 runs to 15 residues. In the case of this clonotype: Its specificity is not known.

The TCRbeta library incorporated unique molecular identifiers. One entry per CDR3 protein, called by TCRdb with MiXCR from the PCR reads. Here the sample spans 300,000 to 400,000 distinct CDR3 sequences, about 17% being singletons. Study-wide points: About two months after transplant, alpha-beta T cells reportedly came from several hundred expanded graft clones. T cells produced anew were the main source of T-cell counts and diversity one year after transplant. Several patients had high TCRbeta diversity at day 60; it came from surviving recipient T cells and thymic progenitors.

This TCR was sampled from a male patient under 10 years old who had a stem cell transplant for acute lymphoblastic leukemia, so the T cells may come from the graft donor. The chain employs TRBV30 and TRBJ2-2; 9 nucleotides line up with TRBD2. Source: PBMCs, mostly from graft donor cells, taken 360 days after TCRalphabeta/CD19-depleted stem cell transplant. For the CDR3, the DNA is TGTGCCTGGAGTTGGCTAGCGGGACCCACCGGGGAGCTGTTTTTT. Its translation: CAWSWLAGPTGELFF.